The source of this TCR beta chain is a study of T-cell memory formation after mild COVID-19. Findings of the study overall: CD4+ bias marked clones expanding day 15 to 37, unlike balanced contracting clones. CD4+ contracting clones were mainly CM and EM; CD8+ ones, EMRA.

TCRdb re-derived calls from the 5' RACE reads in MiXCR, one entry per CDR3 protein. This table holds roughly 260,000 distinct CDR3 sequences, 15% to 20% found once. Trimming pared 6 bases from V and 0 bases from J, leaving 12 bases between. The germline CDR1 and CDR2 sequences are SNHLY and FYNNEI. The CDR3 runs 15 residues. In this sample, this clonotype turned up many times. Antigen specificity is unknown. The clonotype comes from a man between 18 and 29 years old who had mild COVID-19 (a few samples of this study predate the infection). Cell type and time point are not known. The specimen sequenced was PBMCs or a T cell subset sorted from them (not recorded which). The rearrangement uses TRBV2 and TRBJ2-1, with D hard to call. CDR3 region: CASRGGFLSYNEQFF. The CDR3 DNA follows: TGTGCCAGCAGGGGTGGGTTCCTCTCCTACAATGAGCAGTTCTTC.